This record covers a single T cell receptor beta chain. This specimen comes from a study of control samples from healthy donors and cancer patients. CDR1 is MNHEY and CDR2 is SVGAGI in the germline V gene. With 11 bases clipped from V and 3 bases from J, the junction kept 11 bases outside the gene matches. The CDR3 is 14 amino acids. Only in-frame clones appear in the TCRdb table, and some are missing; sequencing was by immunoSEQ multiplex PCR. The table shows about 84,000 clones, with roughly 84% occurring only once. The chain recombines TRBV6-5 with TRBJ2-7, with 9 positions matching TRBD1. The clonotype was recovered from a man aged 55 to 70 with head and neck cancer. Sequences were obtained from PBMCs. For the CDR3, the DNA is TGTGCCGGGTCCTCGGGGACAGGGATCTACGAGCAGTACTTC. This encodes CAGSSGTGIYEQYF.